Below are 13 T cell receptor beta chains sequenced from a single sample in a study of PD-L1 blockade in urothelial cancer. Method: immunoSEQ multiplex PCR; TCRdb's copy keeps in-frame clones and lacks some. The data show some 56,000 clones, with more than 75% seen just once and 1% to 1.5% held by the top ten. Time point indicated: pretreatment peripheral blood. The sequenced sample was PBMCs, obtained around atezolizumab (anti-PD-L1) treatment. The receptors derive from a man aged 50-59 years with urothelial cancer.

V gene TRBV10-1 combines with J gene TRBJ2-7; D gene ambiguous. The germline gives CDR1 WNHNN, CDR2 SYGVQD (reference sequence). There are 16 residues in the CDR3. V was clipped by 3 bases and J by 4 bases, with 19 bases between them. CDR3 sequence reads: CASSDLVVSYKYEQYF. The CDR3 region has the DNA TGCGCCAGCAGTGATCTAGTGGTTAGCTATAAGTACGAGCAGTACTTC.

The rearrangement joins TRBV30 to TRBJ1-4; 10 nucleotides align to TRBD1. Germline-derived CDR1 and CDR2 are GTSNPN and SVGIG (reference sequence). The CDR3 runs to 14 residues. With V trimmed by 6 bases and J by 8 bases, 9 bases remained unmatched. The CDR3 DNA follows: TGTGCCTGCAAACCGGGACAGGGGAGGGAAAAACTGTTTTTT. The encoded protein is CACKPGQGREKLFF.

This clone has just a few counts. This sequence joins TRBV7-3 and TRBJ1-1; 7 nucleotides align to TRBD1. Germline lookup yields CDR1 SGHTA and CDR2 FQGTGA. J lost 3 bases, V lost 5 bases, and 3 bases had no gene match. The CDR3 has 13 amino acids. CDR3 sequence: CASSRTGDTEAFF. CDR3 DNA: TGTGCCAGCAGCAGAACAGGGGACACTGAAGCTTTCTTT.

The CDR3 loop is CASSPLPGRGRLNYGYTF. In DNA form, the CDR3 reads TGTGCCAGCAGCCCTCTCCCGGGCAGGGGGCGCCTCAACTATGGCTACACCTTC. The chain carries TRBV14 and TRBJ1-2; 8 bases match TRBD1. Germline loops: CDR1 SGHDN, CDR2 FVKESK. This CDR3 spans 18 amino acids. J was trimmed by 2 bases and V by 4 bases; bases with no gene match: 15.

The J gene is TRBJ2-5, the V gene TRBV2; 7 bases are a match to TRBD1. The length of the CDR3 is 14 residues. Germline loops: CDR1 SNHLY, CDR2 FYNNEI. J lost 2 bases, V lost 4 bases, and 4 bases had no gene match. The CDR3 spells CASSGDSGQETQYF. The CDR3 DNA follows: TGTGCCAGCAGTGGGGACAGCGGACAAGAGACCCAGTACTTC.

This rearrangement joins TRBV6-1 to TRBJ2-3, with D perhaps TRBD1 (5 bases). CDR3 length: 15 residues. Per the germline V gene, CDR1 is MNHNS and CDR2 is SASEGT. Trimming pared 1 base from V and 0 bases from J, leaving 8 bases between. The CDR3 loop reads CASSEGQLSTDTQYF. In nucleotides, the CDR3 is TGTGCCAGCAGTGAAGGACAGCTAAGCACAGATACGCAGTATTTT.

The chain recombines TRBV7-9 with TRBJ2-3, with 13 bases lining up with TRBD2. Germline CDR1 is SEHNR and CDR2 is FQNEAQ (reference sequence). Trimming took 5 bases from V and 4 from J; bases not matched to a gene: 3. The CDR3 spans 15 residues. CDR3 nucleotides: TGTGCCAGCAGCCGGACTAGCGGGGGTGCAGATACGCAGTATTTT. Its protein is CASSRTSGGADTQYF.

This clone was found a few times. The chain's CDR3 is CARYPGTACLAKNIQYF. For the CDR3, the DNA is TGCGCCAGATACCCCGGGACAGCTTGTCTAGCCAAAAACATTCAGTACTTC. The chain links TRBV23-1 to TRBJ2-4; TRBD1 matches at 7 bases. TRBV23-1 is assigned to the ORF class and has an uncertain function. V lost 9 bases, J lost 0 bases, and 14 bases stayed unmatched. The CDR3 consists of 17 residues.

CDR3 DNA: TGTGCCAGCAGCTTTTTGAGAACTGGGGCCAACGTCCTGACTTTC. Its translation is CASSFLRTGANVLTF. The V and J genes are TRBV5-4 and TRBJ2-6; D gene unclear. The CDR3 is made up of 15 amino acids. The germline V and J ends were trimmed by 2 bases and 2 bases, with 8 bases remaining between them. Germline CDR1 SGHNT, CDR2 YYREEE (reference sequence). The full variable domain, completed using reference TRBV5-4 and TRBJ2-6, is ETGVTQSPTHLIKTRGQQVTLRCSSQSGHNTVSWYQQALGQGPQFIFQYYREEENGRGNFPPRFSGLQFPNYSSELNVNALELDDSALYLCASSFLRTGANVLTFGAGSRLTVL.

The gene calls are TRBV11-2 and TRBJ1-3; no clear D. V lost 5 bases, J lost 4 bases, and 15 bases lay in between. Germline V lookup: CDR1 SGHAT, CDR2 FQNNGV. The CDR3 runs 15 residues. The CDR3 DNA reads as TGTGCCAGCAGCGGTCGACATTGGAAAGGAAACACCATATATTTT. Protein: CASSGRHWKGNTIYF.

Of note for this clone: A much larger clone is a single base away; this may be a read error. The CDR3 loop is CASSVDRDYGYTF. CDR3 bases: TGTGCCAGCAGCGTAGACAGGGACTATGGCTACACCTTC. V and J are TRBV5-4 and TRBJ1-2; 7 bases agree with TRBD1. Germline V gives CDR1 SGHNT, CDR2 YYREEE (reference sequence). This CDR3 is built from 13 residues. V dropped 4 bases and J dropped 3; count of bases not matched to a gene: 3.

Only a few counts were recorded for this clone. The rearrangement links TRBV19 to TRBJ1-2, with TRBD1 as a possible D gene (5 bases). Germline CDR1 is LNHDA and CDR2 is SQIVND (reference sequence). The germline V and J ends were trimmed by 3 bases and 4 bases, with 9 bases remaining between them. There are 13 residues in the CDR3. The DNA of the CDR3 is TGTGCCAGTAGTATTCAGGGAGGCTATGGCTACACCTTC. It specifies CASSIQGGYGYTF.

The CDR3 DNA reads as TGTGCCAGCAGACCCGACACTTACGAGCAGTACTTC. It translates to CASRPDTYEQYF. The V call is TRBV28, the J call TRBJ2-7; no firm D call. The CDR3 runs to 12 residues. From germline, CDR1 is MDHEN and CDR2 SYDVKM. The V end was cut by 6 bases, the J end by 4 bases, with 10 bases between.